What follows describes a single TCR beta chain. This record comes from a study of technical replicates of blood from a few donors. V shed 7 bases and J shed 0 bases, with 14 bases lying between them. This CDR3 spans 15 amino acids. CDR1 and CDR2 (germline): MNHNS, SASEGT. Method: immunoSEQ multiplex PCR; TCRdb's copy keeps in-frame clones and lacks some. The sample yields about 61,000 clones, around 97% seen once. This rearrangement joins TRBV6-1 to TRBJ2-3, with D perhaps TRBD1 (5 bases). The clonotype comes from a human donor in good health. Material for sequencing was T cells isolated from PBMCs. Written as DNA, the CDR3 is TGTGCCAGCATTCCAGGGTTACGAAGCACAGATACGCAGTATTTT. It translates to CASIPGLRSTDTQYF.